The 24 T cell receptor beta chains below come from one sample, sequenced in a study of blood T cell repertoires in COVID-19. Generated by immunoSEQ multiplex PCR, the TCRdb table keeps only in-frame clones and is missing some. Counted here are over 85,000 clones, 76% occurring once; the ten biggest clones make up less than 4%. Source material: peripheral blood. The receptors here all came from a woman at least 80 years old with acute or convalescent COVID-19.

The chain carries TRBV5-5 and TRBJ1-2, with D possibly matching TRBD1 (5 bases). The CDR3 totals 13 residues. Deletions cut 1 base from V and 2 bases from J, with 6 bases between. Germline CDR1 reads SGHKS; CDR2 reads YYEKEE (reference sequence). This chain's CDR3 is CASSLPGNYGYTF. The CDR3 DNA is TGTGCCAGCAGCTTGCCAGGGAACTATGGCTACACCTTC.

The chain carries TRBV28 and TRBJ2-6; D possibly corresponds to TRBD1 (6 bases). V was pared by 6 bases and J by 0 bases, with 12 bases between. The CDR3 has 16 amino acids. The germline CDR1 and CDR2 sequences are MDHEN and SYDVKM. DNA of the CDR3: TGTGCCAGCAGGTCGACAGGCTCCTCTGGGGCCAACGTCCTGACTTTC. Its protein is CASRSTGSSGANVLTF.

The chain carries TRBV6-2 or TRBV6-3 and TRBJ2-1; 13 nucleotides match TRBD2. This CDR3 region has 17 residues. Trimming removed 6 bases from V and 7 bases from J; junction bases left unmatched: 12. Germline values: CDR1 MNHEY, CDR2 SVGEGT. In DNA form, the CDR3 reads TGTGCCAGCAGCCCTCCTAGGACTAGCGGGAGCGTAAATGAGCAGTTCTTC. This sequence encodes CASSPPRTSGSVNEQFF.

The chain links TRBV6-5 to TRBJ1-2; D possibly corresponds to TRBD1 (5 bases). Germline values: CDR1 MNHEY, CDR2 SVGAGI. V lost 6 bases to trimming and J lost 0 bases, with 14 bases between them. This CDR3 spans 15 amino acids. The CDR3 nucleotides read TGTGCCAGCAGGAAGGACACCTCGACTAACTATGGCTACACCTTC. Its protein product is CASRKDTSTNYGYTF.

This sequence joins TRBV7-8 and TRBJ1-2; D is perhaps TRBD1 (5 bases). CDR1 and CDR2 (germline): SGHVS, FQNEAQ. The CDR3 consists of 13 residues. V was pared by 2 bases and J by 6 bases, with 10 bases between. The CDR3 DNA sequence: TGTGCCAGCAGCTTATCAGGGCAGGATGGCTACACCTTC. Translation gives CASSLSGQDGYTF.

The chain recombines TRBV6-6 with TRBJ2-7; 11 nucleotides match TRBD2. Germline loops: CDR1 MNHNY, CDR2 SVGAGI (reference sequence). The junction had 7 bases not matched to a gene; V was cut back by 10 bases and J by 5 bases. This CDR3 spans 13 amino acids. The CDR3 spells CATRGSGGDEQYF. The CDR3 DNA sequence: TGTGCCACCAGGGGTAGCGGGGGGGACGAGCAGTACTTC.

The genes are TRBV7-2 and TRBJ1-6; no firm D call. V was clipped by 1 base and J by 5 bases, with 9 bases between them. The CDR3 has 15 amino acids. Germline CDR1 is SGHTA and CDR2 is FQGNSA. This chain's CDR3 is CASSLVWRNNSPLHF. CDR3 coding DNA: TGTGCCAGCAGCTTAGTTTGGCGGAATAATTCACCCCTCCACTTT.

J is TRBJ2-1 and V is TRBV4-1, with D possibly TRBD2 on 6 matching bases. V was cut by 1 base and J by 9 bases, with 16 bases left in between. CDR1 is MGHRA and CDR2 is YSYEKL in the germline V gene. The CDR3 has 15 amino acids. The CDR3 nucleotides are TGCGCCAGCAGCCAAGTGAGACTAGAGAATGGTGAGCAGTTCTTC. It codes for CASSQVRLENGEQFF.

Here the CDR3 reads CASSPDSVYEQYF. The CDR3 nucleotides read TGTGCCAGTAGTCCCGACAGCGTCTACGAGCAGTACTTC. The chain has TRBV19 and TRBJ2-7; D is possibly TRBD1 (5 bases). Germline assignment: CDR1 LNHDA and CDR2 SQIVND (reference sequence). The CDR3 consists of 13 residues. V was shortened by 5 bases and J by 3 bases, with 11 bases between the two germline ends.

This chain links TRBV5-1 with TRBJ1-1; 11 bases map to TRBD1. This CDR3 comprises 16 residues. The junction had 3 bases not matched to a gene; V was cut back by 0 bases and J by 2 bases. Germline CDR1 and CDR2: SGHRS and YFSETQ. CDR3 nucleotide sequence: TGCGCCAGCAGCTTGGTAGGACAGGGGGCTAACACTGAAGCTTTCTTT. Its translation is CASSLVGQGANTEAFF.

The chain has TRBV24-1 and TRBJ2-2; TRBD1 agrees at 9 bases. The CDR3 runs 18 residues. CDR1 and CDR2 from the germline V gene are KGHDR and SFDVKD. Losses at the gene ends were 4 bases for V and 4 bases for J; bases not matched to a gene: 12. CDR3 loop: CATSDPHGTGRGTGELFF. The CDR3 nucleotides are TGTGCCACCAGTGACCCTCACGGGACAGGGAGAGGCACCGGGGAGCTGTTTTTT.

The chain recombines TRBV10-1 with TRBJ1-2; unclear D gene. Germline V gene sequence: CDR1 WNHNN, CDR2 SYGVQD (reference sequence). The CDR3 totals 17 residues. Trimming left V 5 bases short and J 1 base short, with 20 bases between. CDR3 residues: CASSTLSEHNNNYGYTF. As DNA, the CDR3 is TGCGCCAGCAGTACGTTATCTGAACACAATAATAACTATGGCTACACCTTC.

The chain couples TRBV2 to TRBJ2-1; D not certain. CDR1 is SNHLY and CDR2 is FYNNEI in the germline V gene. The CDR3 spans 16 residues. Trimming took 3 bases from V and 2 from J, leaving 14 bases between them. CDR3 loop: CASSDIGVSTYNEQFF. CDR3 DNA sequence: TGTGCCAGCAGTGACATTGGAGTGTCCACCTACAATGAGCAGTTCTTC.

The chain is built from TRBV11-3 and TRBJ2-6; 8 nucleotides agree with TRBD2. The CDR3 runs to 17 residues. CDR1 SGHNT and CDR2 YENEEA come from the germline V gene. V shed 8 bases and J 3 bases; nucleotides not matched to a gene: 12. The CDR3 DNA sequence: TGTGCCAGCTCTCGCTCCTCCGGGGGGGTTGGGGCCAACGTCCTGACTTTC. Translation gives CASSRSSGGVGANVLTF. Full variable domain (outside the CDR3, taken from reference TRBV11-3 and TRBJ2-6): EAGVVQSPRYKIIEKKQPVAFWCNPISGHNTLYWYLQNLGQGPELLIRYENEEAVDDSQLPKDRFSAERLKGVDSTLKIQPAELGDSAVYLCASSRSSGGVGANVLTFGAGSRLTVL.

In this sample, this clone turned up a few times. The rearrangement links TRBV12-5 to TRBJ2-2; TRBD1 is a possible D gene (5 bases). Germline V gene data show CDR1 as LGHNT and CDR2 as FRNRAP. V dropped 6 bases and J dropped 7 bases, with 6 bases sitting between them. CDR3 length equals 11 residues. This chain's CDR3 is CASGDSGELFF. CDR3 sequence (DNA): TGTGCTAGTGGAGACAGCGGGGAGCTGTTTTTT.

This rearrangement joins TRBV6-5 to TRBJ2-7; D possibly corresponds to TRBD1 (6 bases). Between the trimmed V and J ends, which lost 8 bases and 1 base, there was a span of 18 bases. Germline assignment: CDR1 MNHEY and CDR2 SVGAGI. CDR3 length equals 15 residues. CDR3 residues: CASDLQGPLSYEQYF. CDR3 bases: TGTGCCAGCGACCTCCAGGGGCCCCTTTCCTACGAGCAGTACTTC.

This clone was counted only a few times. The V call is TRBV2, the J call TRBJ1-1; unclear D gene. This CDR3 contains 15 residues. V lost 3 bases and J lost 0, with 11 bases in between. The germline gives CDR1 SNHLY, CDR2 FYNNEI. CDR3 DNA sequence: TGTGCCAGCAGTGACGGGTCCTTGATGAACACTGAAGCTTTCTTT. It encodes CASSDGSLMNTEAFF.

The V and J genes are TRBV2 and TRBJ2-2; a weak D match, TRBD2 (6 bases). From germline, CDR1 is SNHLY and CDR2 FYNNEI. Trimming stripped 9 bases from V and 6 bases from J, with 14 bases between. The CDR3 has 13 amino acids. The DNA of the CDR3 is TGTGCCAGTGGGACTTGGGAGTCCGGGGAGCTGTTTTTT. This codes for CASGTWESGELFF.

This clone was detected only once. This chain links TRBV13 with TRBJ2-7; D is unresolved. Germline V lookup: CDR1 PRHDT, CDR2 FYEKMQ (reference sequence). CDR3 length: 14 residues. V lost 5 bases and J 3 bases, leaving 14 bases between the germline ends. The CDR3 bases are TGTGCCAGCAGCGAACCGAGTTCCCGCTACGAGCAGTACTTC. Translating it yields CASSEPSSRYEQYF.

V gene TRBV10-2 combines with J gene TRBJ2-3; weak D call: TRBD1 (6 bases). The length of the CDR3 is 13 residues. V was pared by 8 bases and J by 4 bases, with 13 bases between. CDR1 and CDR2 (germline): WSHSY, SAAADI. CDR3 loop: CASDQGLADTQYF. CDR3 in DNA: TGCGCCAGCGACCAGGGGTTGGCAGATACGCAGTATTTT.

The genes are TRBV27 and TRBJ1-2; perhaps TRBD1 as D (5 bases). Trimming shortened V by 7 bases and J by 0 bases, and 15 bases separated the two germline ends. The CDR3 extends over 15 amino acids. CDR1 MNHEY and CDR2 SMNVEV come from the germline V gene (reference sequence). This CDR3 reads CASNPQGTPNYGYTF. The DNA for the CDR3 is TGTGCCAGCAATCCCCAGGGTACACCTAACTATGGCTACACCTTC.

The CDR3 loop reads CASVRGPLRDEQFF. CDR3 bases: TGTGCCAGCGTCAGGGGGCCGCTGAGGGATGAGCAGTTCTTC. This chain uses TRBV3-1 (or the pseudogene TRBV3-2) with TRBJ2-1, with 8 bases aligning to TRBD1. This CDR3 is 14 amino acids long. J lost 8 bases, V lost 8 bases, and 11 bases had no gene match. The germline CDR1 and CDR2 sequences are LGHDT and YNNKEL (reference sequence).

The CDR3 is CASSPGTVAYEQYF. The CDR3 DNA reads TGCGCCAGCAGCCCGGGGACAGTAGCCTACGAGCAGTACTTC. This rearrangement joins TRBV5-1 to TRBJ2-7; 7 bases are a match to TRBD1. J gave up 2 bases and V 4 bases, and 6 bases lay outside the gene matches. The CDR3 consists of 14 residues. In germline, CDR1 is SGHRS, CDR2 YFSETQ.

The genes are TRBV5-6 and TRBJ2-3, with 8 bases that match TRBD2. CDR3 length: 14 residues. Per the germline V gene, CDR1 is SGHDT and CDR2 is YYEEEE. The J segment lost 4 bases and the V segment lost 4 bases, leaving 5 bases of the junction unmatched. This CDR3 reads CASSSGSGADTQYF. The DNA for the CDR3 is TGTGCCAGCAGCAGCGGGAGTGGCGCAGATACGCAGTATTTT.